These 6 T cell receptor beta chains were sequenced from one sample in a study of CD8 T cells in Susac syndrome. Random hexamers were used to reverse transcribe the RNA input (0.5 to 1 ug). Each CDR3 protein is one row after TCRdb ran MiXCR on the immunoSEQ multiplex PCR reads. The sample records 120,000 to 150,000 distinct CDR3 sequences, less than 95% being singletons. The sequenced sample was CD4+ T cells from PBMCs. The receptors come from a human donor in good health.

The chain employs TRBV29-1 and TRBJ1-2; tentatively, D is TRBD1 (5 bases). This CDR3 is built from 12 residues. The germline V gene has CDR1 SQVTM and CDR2 ANQGSEA. V was shortened by 7 bases and J by 4 bases, with 13 bases between the two germline ends. The CDR3 nucleotides read TGCAGCGCAACCGGGACCGCCTATGGCTACACCTTC. The encoded protein is CSATGTAYGYTF. The whole variable domain, filled in from reference TRBV29-1 and TRBJ1-2, reads SAVISQKPSRDICQRGTSLTIQCQVDSQVTMMFWYRQQPGQSLTLIATANQGSEATYESGFVIDKFPISRPNLTFSTLTVSNMSPEDSSIYLCSATGTAYGYTFGSGTRLTVV.

This rearrangement joins TRBV5-1 to TRBJ2-7, with 8 bases fitting TRBD1. Germline V lookup: CDR1 SGHRS, CDR2 YFSETQ. Losses at the gene ends were 0 bases for V and 3 bases for J; bases not matched to a gene: 2. There are 14 residues in the CDR3. CDR3 nucleotides: TGCGCCAGCAGCTTGGCCGGGACAGGCTACGAGCAGTACTTC. The encoded protein is CASSLAGTGYEQYF.

The chain carries TRBV12-3 or TRBV12-4 and TRBJ2-1, with D unclear. The V end lost 10 bases, the J end lost 4 bases, and 14 bases lay between the germline ends. The CDR3 consists of 13 residues. The CDR3 is CATRHANYNEQFF. The DNA of the CDR3 is TGTGCCACCCGGCATGCAAATTACAATGAGCAGTTCTTC.

The chain has TRBV7-9 and TRBJ2-7; D perhaps matches TRBD1 (6 bases). V shed 5 bases and J shed 2 bases, with 16 bases lying between them. The CDR3 spans 15 residues. Germline V gene data show CDR1 as SEHNR and CDR2 as FQNEAQ (reference sequence). CDR3 sequence reads: CASSPSLQGPYEQYF. CDR3 in DNA: TGTGCCAGCAGCCCAAGTTTGCAGGGGCCCTACGAGCAGTACTTC.

The CDR3 bases are TGTGCCAGCAGTTTAGGTGCCTACGAGCAGTACTTC. Translated: CASSLGAYEQYF. The genes are TRBV28 and TRBJ2-7; no clear D. Germline loops: CDR1 MDHEN, CDR2 SYDVKM. Trimming took 2 bases from V and 2 from J, leaving 4 bases between them. The CDR3 consists of 12 residues. The full variable domain, in which reference TRBV28 and TRBJ2-7 provide the parts outside the CDR3, is DVKVTQSSRYLVKRTGEKVFLECVQDMDHENMFWYRQDPGLGLRLIYFSYDVKMKEKGDIPEGYSVSREKKERFSLILESASTNQTSMYLCASSLGAYEQYFGPGTRLTVT.

The rearrangement uses TRBV6-2 or TRBV6-3 and TRBJ1-1; D is uncertain. The V and J ends lost 6 bases and 0 bases respectively, with 8 bases between them. The germline V gene encodes CDR1 MNHEY and CDR2 SVGEGT. The length of the CDR3 is 13 residues. The CDR3 here is CASRIGMNTEAFF. The CDR3 bases are TGTGCCAGCAGGATAGGTATGAACACTGAAGCTTTCTTT.